Presented here are 32 T cell receptor beta chains from one specimen sequenced in a study of blood T cell repertoires in COVID-19. Produced via immunoSEQ multiplex PCR; TCRdb's table is partial and in-frame only. The sample consists of 200,000 to 250,000 clones, about nine tenths of them appearing once. Sequenced: PBMCs or T cells enriched from blood (not recorded which). The receptors were gathered from a woman in her 30s with acute COVID-19.

In its sample, this clone was seen a few times. This chain joins TRBV12-3 or TRBV12-4 and TRBJ2-3; 7 bases map to TRBD1. V trimming: 8 bases; J trimming: 6 bases; junction bases outside the gene matches: 8. The CDR3 length is 13 residues. CDR3: CASQTGITDTQYF. DNA of the CDR3: TGTGCCAGCCAGACAGGGATTACGGATACGCAGTATTTT.

V usage is TRBV6-5 and J usage is TRBJ1-1; D ambiguous. Germline V gene data show CDR1 as MNHEY and CDR2 as SVGAGI. This CDR3 contains 14 residues. V lost 2 bases to trimming and J lost 2 bases, with 9 bases between them. The CDR3, as DNA: TGTGCCAGCAGTTACATGGCAGAAAACACTGAAGCTTTCTTT. Amino acids: CASSYMAENTEAFF.

The chain joins TRBV30 to TRBJ2-1; D not resolved. CDR3 size: 14 residues. The germline V gene has CDR1 GTSNPN and CDR2 SVGIG (reference sequence). V was clipped by 4 bases and J by 3 bases, with 13 bases between them. The CDR3 DNA follows: TGTGCCTGGATAGGTGACTCAATCTACAATGAGCAGTTCTTC. Translating gives CAWIGDSIYNEQFF.

The rearrangement uses TRBV9 and TRBJ1-5, with TRBD1 matching over 9 bases. The trim removed 3 bases at V and 2 bases at J, leaving 6 bases unmatched. CDR1 SGDLS and CDR2 YYNGEE come from the germline V gene. The CDR3 has 16 residues. The DNA for the CDR3 is TGTGCCAGCAGCGATGGACAGGGGCGGGGCAATCAGCCCCAGCATTTT. It specifies CASSDGQGRGNQPQHF.

The gene calls are TRBV6-1 and TRBJ2-2; D possibly corresponds to TRBD1 (6 bases). Germline V gene sequence: CDR1 MNHNS, CDR2 SASEGT. This CDR3 region has 15 residues. V shed 2 bases and J shed 2 bases, with 9 bases lying between them. The CDR3 protein is CASSEFGGNTGELFF. Here the CDR3 DNA reads TGTGCCAGCAGTGAATTTGGGGGCAACACCGGGGAGCTGTTTTTT.

The rearrangement uses TRBV11-2 and TRBJ2-6; D call uncertain. V was shortened by 1 base and J by 15 bases, with 13 bases between the two germline ends. The CDR3 extends over 13 amino acids. Germline CDR1 is SGHAT and CDR2 is FQNNGV. The CDR3 loop reads CASSLGRLSYLTF. The CDR3 bases are TGTGCCAGCAGCTTAGGTCGCCTAAGCTACCTGACTTTC.

Details on this clone: An end of the junction does not agree with germline; a read error may underlie this. This rearrangement joins TRBV5-6 to TRBJ1-2; D is uncertain. The length of the CDR3 is 13 residues. From germline, CDR1 is SGHDT and CDR2 YYEEEE. As DNA, the CDR3 is TGTGCCAGCACCTTGCCAGCTAACTATGGCTACACCTTC. The encoded protein is CASTLPANYGYTF.

V usage is TRBV27 and J usage is TRBJ1-1; the D gene is possibly TRBD1 (6 bases). The V and J ends lost 3 bases and 5 bases respectively, with 13 bases between them. CDR1 and CDR2 from the germline V gene are MNHEY and SMNVEV (reference sequence). The CDR3 contains 14 residues. The CDR3 region is CASSFGGWETEAFF. CDR3 coding DNA: TGTGCCAGCAGTTTTGGGGGCTGGGAGACTGAAGCTTTCTTT.

The chain joins TRBV4-1 to TRBJ2-1; 7 bases map to TRBD1. With 4 bases clipped from V and 5 bases from J, the junction kept 8 bases outside the gene matches. The CDR3 runs to 15 residues. The germline V gene encodes CDR1 MGHRA and CDR2 YSYEKL. Written as DNA, the CDR3 is TGCGCCAGCAGCCCAGGGGACAGATCCAACAATGAGCAGTTCTTC. Translated, it gives CASSPGDRSNNEQFF.

J is TRBJ2-7 and V is TRBV6-5, with D possibly TRBD1 on 6 matching bases. V was pared by 1 base and J by 5 bases, with 9 bases between. The CDR3 length is 13 residues. Germline CDR1 reads MNHEY; CDR2 reads SVGAGI. The CDR3 DNA follows: TGTGCCAGCAGTTACTTAGCAGGGGACGAGCAGTACTTC. Translating it yields CASSYLAGDEQYF.

This rearrangement joins TRBV7-9 to TRBJ2-3; D may be TRBD2 (5 bases). V dropped 3 bases and J dropped 10 bases, with 11 bases sitting between them. Germline assignment: CDR1 SEHNR and CDR2 FQNEAQ (reference sequence). The CDR3 is made up of 12 amino acids. The CDR3 sequence: CASSFDGDSQYF. CDR3 in DNA: TGTGCCAGCAGCTTTGACGGGGATTCGCAGTATTTT.

The count of this clone is one. The V call is TRBV5-1, the J call TRBJ1-2; no firm D call. Germline V CDR1 and CDR2: SGHRS, YFSETQ. The V end was cut by 0 bases, the J end by 6 bases, with 15 bases between. This CDR3 region has 15 residues. CDR3 in DNA: TGCGCCAGCAGCTTGGATCAGAACAGAAGCAATGGCTACACCTTC. Residues: CASSLDQNRSNGYTF.

V gene TRBV4-3 combines with J gene TRBJ1-4, with 11 bases identical to TRBD1. The CDR3 length is 14 residues. V shed 4 bases and J 7 bases; nucleotides not matched to a gene: 2. Germline CDR1 reads LGHNA; CDR2 reads YSLEER. CDR3 amino acids: CASSPDRGLEKLFF. DNA of the CDR3: TGCGCCAGCAGCCCGGACAGGGGGCTTGAAAAACTGTTTTTT.

The rearrangement joins TRBV14 to TRBJ2-1, with 8 bases identical to TRBD1. The CDR3 totals 14 residues. V trimming: 1 base; J trimming: 7 bases; junction bases outside the gene matches: 3. Germline V CDR1 and CDR2: SGHDN, FVKESK. Here the CDR3 DNA reads TGTGCCAGCAGCCAAGGGACAGGGTTGAATGAGCAGTTCTTC. Protein product: CASSQGTGLNEQFF. Full variable domain (rest looked up from reference TRBV14 and TRBJ2-1): EAGVTQFPSHSVIEKGQTVTLRCDPISGHDNLYWYRRVMGKEIKFLLHFVKESKQDESGMPNNRFLAERTGGTYSTLKVQPAELEDSGVYFCASSQGTGLNEQFFGPGTRLTVL.

The V gene is TRBV5-1, the J gene TRBJ2-2, with 9 bases lining up with TRBD1. This CDR3 has 16 amino acids. The junction had 7 bases not matched to a gene; V was cut back by 3 bases and J by 4 bases. Per germline, CDR1 SGHRS and CDR2 YFSETQ. The CDR3 loop is CASSWDGTGSTGELFF. CDR3 bases: TGCGCCAGCAGCTGGGACGGGACAGGGAGCACCGGGGAGCTGTTTTTT.

In its sample, this clone was seen once. The chain is built from TRBV19 and TRBJ2-3, with 10 bases matching TRBD2. The CDR3 consists of 15 residues. In germline, CDR1 is LNHDA, CDR2 SQIVND (reference sequence). Germline trimming cut 6 bases from V and 5 bases from J; bases unmatched to any gene: 8. CDR3 coding DNA: TGTGCCAGTAGGTCAACTAGCGGGGTAAAAGATACGCAGTATTTT. This codes for CASRSTSGVKDTQYF.

To note about this clone: The same CDR3 arises from other DNA sequences in this sample as well. The J gene is TRBJ2-2, the V gene TRBV19, with TRBD1 matching over 7 bases. Trimming removed 2 bases from V and 0 bases from J; junction bases left unmatched: 0. The CDR3 has 15 amino acids. From germline, CDR1 is LNHDA and CDR2 SQIVND (reference sequence). The CDR3 DNA is TGTGCCAGTAGTATACAGGGGGCGAACACCGGGGAGCTGTTTTTT. Protein: CASSIQGANTGELFF. The variable domain in full, completed from reference TRBV19 and TRBJ2-2, reads DGGITQSPKYLFRKEGQNVTLSCEQNLNHDAMYWYRQDPGQGLRLIYYSQIVNDFQKGDIAEGYSVSREKKESFPLTVTSAQKNPTAFYLCASSIQGANTGELFFGEGSRLTVL.

The chain carries TRBV6-5 and TRBJ1-1; TRBD1 might be the D (5 bases). CDR1 is MNHEY and CDR2 is SVGAGI in the germline V gene. V gave up 5 bases and J gave up 0 bases, with 13 bases separating them. CDR3 size: 15 residues. The CDR3 region is CASSLAGVMNTEAFF. Here the CDR3 DNA reads TGTGCCAGCAGTCTCGCGGGGGTAATGAACACTGAAGCTTTCTTT.

This sequence joins TRBV19 and TRBJ1-4; 10 bases align to TRBD1. The CDR3 runs to 13 residues. V gave up 5 bases and J gave up 11 bases; unmatched junction bases: 5. Germline V gene sequence: CDR1 LNHDA, CDR2 SQIVND (reference sequence). CDR3 in DNA: TGTGCCAGTAGTCGACCGGGACAGGGGAAACTGTTTTTT. It is translated as CASSRPGQGKLFF.

The chain employs TRBV7-6 and TRBJ1-5; no firm D call. Trimming cost V 5 bases and J 4 bases, with 15 bases left between them. The CDR3 sequence is 15 residues long. Germline V gives CDR1 SGHVS, CDR2 FNYEAQ. The CDR3 region has the DNA TGTGCCAGCAGCCCTAGCGGCGGATTTAATCAGCCCCAGCATTTT. Its translation: CASSPSGGFNQPQHF.

The CDR3 spells CASSQDRKILEPALSGNTIYF. DNA of the CDR3: TGTGCCAGCAGCCAAGATCGGAAAATCCTAGAGCCAGCTCTCTCTGGAAACACCATATATTTT. The chain uses TRBV14 and TRBJ1-3; D is undetermined. Between the trimmed V and J ends, which lost 0 bases and 0 bases, there was a span of 24 bases. This CDR3 has 21 residues. Germline values: CDR1 SGHDN, CDR2 FVKESK. The entire variable domain, with the rest obtained from reference TRBV14 and TRBJ1-3, is as follows: EAGVTQFPSHSVIEKGQTVTLRCDPISGHDNLYWYRRVMGKEIKFLLHFVKESKQDESGMPNNRFLAERTGGTYSTLKVQPAELEDSGVYFCASSQDRKILEPALSGNTIYFGEGSWLTVV.

Only one count was recorded for this clone. At one end, the junction sequence differs from germline, possibly due to a read error. The chain has TRBV6-1 and TRBJ1-4, with D possibly being TRBD1 (6 bases). The CDR3 extends over 13 amino acids. The germline V gene has CDR1 MNHNS and CDR2 SASEGT. The chain's CDR3 is CASSEGRGGIPKF. CDR3 coding DNA: TGTGCCAGCAGTGAAGGGAGGGGGGGCATCCCTAAATTT.

The rearrangement links TRBV19 to TRBJ2-1; 8 bases match TRBD1. Trimming removed 5 bases from V and 3 bases from J; junction bases left unmatched: 9. The CDR3 is made up of 16 amino acids. Germline V gene data show CDR1 as LNHDA and CDR2 as SQIVND (reference sequence). CDR3 loop: CASSAQTGVIYNEQFF. CDR3 sequence (DNA): TGTGCCAGTAGTGCCCAGACAGGGGTGATCTACAATGAGCAGTTCTTC.

The chain is built from TRBV14 and TRBJ1-1; 8 bases map to TRBD1. The germline V gene has CDR1 SGHDN and CDR2 FVKESK. The CDR3 spans 15 residues. The J segment lost 1 base and the V segment lost 4 bases, leaving 5 bases of the junction unmatched. The CDR3 protein is CASSRAGTGNTEAFF. CDR3 DNA: TGTGCCAGCAGCCGTGCCGGGACAGGGAACACTGAAGCTTTCTTT.

V usage is TRBV9 and J usage is TRBJ2-3, with 8 bases matching TRBD2. Germline CDR1 SGDLS, CDR2 YYNGEE. The CDR3 totals 16 residues. Germline trimming cut 4 bases from V and 4 bases from J; bases unmatched to any gene: 11. DNA of the CDR3: TGTGCCAGCAGCCCCAGCGGGGGACTAATGGCAGATACGCAGTATTTT. Translation gives CASSPSGGLMADTQYF.

This clone was observed a handful of times. V is TRBV27 and J is TRBJ2-2, with 9 positions matching TRBD1. This CDR3 spans 15 amino acids. J was trimmed by 9 bases and V by 6 bases; bases with no gene match: 11. Germline CDR1 and CDR2: MNHEY and SMNVEV (reference sequence). CDR3 sequence reads: CASRSDRGYYRELFF. CDR3 DNA sequence: TGTGCCAGCAGATCGGACAGGGGTTATTACCGGGAGCTGTTTTTT.

The chain is built from TRBV11-2 and TRBJ1-2; TRBD1 agrees at 8 bases. Germline values: CDR1 SGHAT, CDR2 FQNNGV. The J segment lost 5 bases and the V segment lost 5 bases, leaving 10 bases of the junction unmatched. The CDR3 spans 15 residues. CDR3 nucleotide sequence: TGTGCCAGCAGCCCCTCCGACAGGGGAGGGTATGGCTACACCTTC. Amino acid sequence: CASSPSDRGGYGYTF. The complete variable domain, with remaining parts taken from reference TRBV11-2 and TRBJ1-2, reads EAGVAQSPRYKIIEKRQSVAFWCNPISGHATLYWYQQILGQGPKLLIQFQNNGVVDDSQLPKDRFSAERLKGVDSTLKIQPAKLEDSAVYLCASSPSDRGGYGYTFGSGTRLTVV.

The V call is TRBV27, the J call TRBJ1-4; D not certain. CDR1 and CDR2 (germline): MNHEY, SMNVEV (reference sequence). The CDR3 length is 18 residues. V lost 5 bases and J lost 0, with 19 bases in between. CDR3 amino acids: CASSPFRDFGATNEKLFF. CDR3 nucleotide sequence: TGTGCCAGCAGTCCATTCCGGGATTTCGGAGCAACTAATGAAAAACTGTTTTTT.

The chain's CDR3 is CASSGGLYGYTF. For the CDR3, the DNA is TGCGCCAGCAGTGGTGGCCTCTATGGCTACACCTTC. The chain recombines TRBV10-2 with TRBJ1-2, with unresolved D. The germline gives CDR1 WSHSY, CDR2 SAAADI. The CDR3 totals 12 residues. V lost 4 bases and J 4 bases, leaving 7 bases between the germline ends.

V and J are TRBV18 and TRBJ1-4; no reliable D call. Trimming cost V 2 bases and J 8 bases, with 18 bases left between them. CDR1 KGHSH and CDR2 LQKENI come from the germline V gene. The length of the CDR3 is 16 residues. As DNA, the CDR3 is TGTGCCAGCTCACCAAGAGGGCAGGCCGGGAACGAAAAACTGTTTTTT. Protein sequence: CASSPRGQAGNEKLFF.

The chain joins TRBV19 to TRBJ1-5; D is perhaps TRBD1 (6 bases). The CDR3 extends over 15 amino acids. CDR1 LNHDA and CDR2 SQIVND come from the germline V gene (reference sequence). Deletions cut 1 base from V and 6 bases from J, with 13 bases between. The CDR3 is CASSIVGAKGQPQHF. DNA of the CDR3: TGTGCCAGTAGTATAGTGGGGGCAAAAGGTCAGCCCCAGCATTTT.

The rearrangement joins TRBV5-1 to TRBJ2-7; the D gene is possibly TRBD2 (5 bases). Germline V gene sequence: CDR1 SGHRS, CDR2 YFSETQ. V was clipped by 4 bases and J by 7 bases, with 18 bases between them. The CDR3 covers 14 residues. The CDR3 here is CASSTTTVPREQYF. CDR3 nucleotide sequence: TGCGCCAGCAGCACGACTACAGTTCCCCGAGAGCAGTACTTC.